This TCR beta chain was sequenced in a study of Ad26.COV2.S vaccination and SARS-CoV-2 variants. About the study: Intramuscular Ad26.COV2.S doses were given once or twice, 56 days apart.

Treatment: roughly 18 received Ad26.COV2.S at low or high dose, single or two shots; about 5 received placebo; per-sample allocation not given. Specimens were obtained on day 63 following the first vaccine or placebo injection. The germline V gene encodes CDR1 LNHDA and CDR2 SQIVND (reference sequence). V was clipped by 5 bases and J by 0 bases, with 14 bases between them. The CDR3 is 15 amino acids. Only in-frame clones appear in the TCRdb table, and some are missing; sequencing was by immunoSEQ multiplex PCR. The repertoire consists of roughly 270,000 clones, with 87% occurring once and the leading ten covering over 2.5%.

The chain combines TRBV19 with TRBJ2-7, with D uncertain. The sample here was peripheral blood, taken in a trial of Ad26.COV2.S vaccine versus placebo. The receptor's source is a person between 18 and 65 years old who received the Ad26.COV2.S COVID-19 vaccine or a placebo. The CDR3 DNA follows: TGTGCCAGTAGTGAGTGGACGGTGAGCTCCTACGAGCAGTACTTC. Its translation is CASSEWTVSSYEQYF.